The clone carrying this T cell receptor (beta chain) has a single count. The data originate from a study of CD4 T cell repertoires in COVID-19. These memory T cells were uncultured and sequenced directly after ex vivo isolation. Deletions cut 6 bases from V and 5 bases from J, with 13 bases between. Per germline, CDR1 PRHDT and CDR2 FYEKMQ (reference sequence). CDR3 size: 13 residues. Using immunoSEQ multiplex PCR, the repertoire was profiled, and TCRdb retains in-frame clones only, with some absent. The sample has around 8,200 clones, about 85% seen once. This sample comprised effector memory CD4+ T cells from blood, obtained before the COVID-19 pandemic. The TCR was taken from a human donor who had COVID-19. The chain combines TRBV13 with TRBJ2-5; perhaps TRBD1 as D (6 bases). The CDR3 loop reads CASRYTGSETQYF. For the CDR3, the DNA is TGTGCCAGCAGGTACACAGGGTCGGAGACCCAGTACTTC.